The 15 T cell receptor beta chains given below trace back to one sample, sequenced in a study of somatic mutations in cytotoxic T cells in rheumatoid arthritis. Produced via immunoSEQ multiplex PCR; TCRdb's table is partial and in-frame only. The profile shows 15,000 to 20,000 clones, roughly four fifths of them singletons. The specimen was CD8+ T cells sorted from blood. The source of these receptors is an adult with rheumatoid arthritis.

The chain employs TRBV6-6 and TRBJ1-5; D perhaps matches TRBD1 (5 bases). The V end lost 7 bases, the J end lost 3 bases, and 16 bases lay between the germline ends. The germline gives CDR1 MNHNY, CDR2 SVGAGI (reference sequence). This CDR3 region has 15 residues. This CDR3 is CASNLLQGFNQPQHF. The CDR3 DNA reads as TGTGCCAGCAATCTACTCCAGGGATTCAATCAGCCCCAGCATTTT.

The rearrangement joins TRBV9 to TRBJ2-1, with 7 bases that match TRBD1. In germline, CDR1 is SGDLS, CDR2 YYNGEE. Trimming removed 0 bases from V and 4 bases from J; junction bases left unmatched: 4. This CDR3 comprises 15 residues. CDR3 DNA sequence: TGTGCCAGCAGCGTAGCGGGGACAGCTTACAATGAGCAGTTCTTC. Amino acid sequence: CASSVAGTAYNEQFF.

V gene TRBV5-5 combines with J gene TRBJ1-2; 7 nucleotides align to TRBD1. This CDR3 is built from 15 residues. V lost 2 bases, J lost 8 bases, and 12 bases stayed unmatched. Germline CDR1 is SGHKS and CDR2 is YYEKEE (reference sequence). As DNA, the CDR3 is TGTGCCAGCAGCTTAGAGACAGGGACTGATGCAGGCTACACCTTC. This codes for CASSLETGTDAGYTF. Complete variable domain (other parts from reference TRBV5-5 and TRBJ1-2): DAGVTQSPTHLIKTRGQQVTLRCSPISGHKSVSWYQQVLGQGPQFIFQYYEKEERGRGNFPDRFSARQFPNYSSELNVNALLLGDSALYLCASSLETGTDAGYTFGSGTRLTVV.

The chain carries TRBV28 and TRBJ1-4; 9 nucleotides line up with TRBD1. Germline V gives CDR1 MDHEN, CDR2 SYDVKM. After removal of 7 bases from V and 8 bases from J, the junction contained 20 bases not matched to a gene. The CDR3 runs to 18 residues. The CDR3 DNA is TGTGCCAGCACTTTTTGGGGACAGGGTTTTTCCCGGAACGAAAAACTGTTTTTT. Its protein is CASTFWGQGFSRNEKLFF. Drawing the rest from reference TRBV28 and TRBJ1-4, the complete variable domain is DVKVTQSSRYLVKRTGEKVFLECVQDMDHENMFWYRQDPGLGLRLIYFSYDVKMKEKGDIPEGYSVSREKKERFSLILESASTNQTSMYLCASTFWGQGFSRNEKLFFGSGTQLSVL.

This clone was detected only once. V and J are TRBV30 and TRBJ2-1; D may be TRBD2 (5 bases). The V and J ends lost 2 bases and 3 bases respectively, with 8 bases between them. The CDR3 has 13 residues. Germline CDR1 GTSNPN, CDR2 SVGIG (reference sequence). This chain's CDR3 is CAWSSGVYNEQFF. The CDR3, as DNA: TGTGCCTGGAGTAGCGGTGTCTACAATGAGCAGTTCTTC.

The chain combines TRBV6-1 with TRBJ1-2; D gene unclear. V dropped 2 bases and J dropped 4 bases, with 2 bases sitting between them. The CDR3 length is 11 residues. CDR1 and CDR2 (germline): MNHNS, SASEGT. The CDR3, as DNA: TGTGCCAGCAGTGAACTCTATGGCTACACCTTC. It is translated as CASSELYGYTF.

The chain employs TRBV27 and TRBJ2-1; perhaps TRBD2 as D (7 bases). V lost 0 bases and J 1 base, leaving 13 bases between the germline ends. The CDR3 totals 17 residues. Germline values: CDR1 MNHEY, CDR2 SMNVEV (reference sequence). The CDR3 sequence: CASSLSGGRCSYNEQFF. DNA for the CDR3: TGTGCCAGCAGTTTATCCGGGGGGCGGTGTTCCTACAATGAGCAGTTCTTC.

As to this clone: Other DNA sequences in the sample encode the same CDR3. The chain employs TRBV7-9 and TRBJ1-2; a possible D gene is TRBD1 (5 bases). The V and J ends lost 5 bases and 8 bases respectively, with 27 bases between them. Germline V gene data show CDR1 as SEHNR and CDR2 as FQNEAQ (reference sequence). The CDR3 is 17 amino acids. The CDR3 sequence is CASSHPGGRLGFWGYTF. In nucleotides, the CDR3 is TGTGCCAGCAGCCACCCCGGGGGTCGTCTGGGGTTTTGGGGCTACACCTTC.

The CDR3 is CASSERYTEAFF. In DNA form, the CDR3 reads TGTGCCAGTAGTGAACGGTACACTGAAGCTTTCTTT. The chain uses TRBV19 and TRBJ1-1, with D uncertain. V shed 5 bases and J shed 3 bases, with 7 bases lying between them. The CDR3 has 12 amino acids. Per the germline V gene, CDR1 is LNHDA and CDR2 is SQIVND (reference sequence). The whole variable domain, remainder taken from reference TRBV19 and TRBJ1-1, is DGGITQSPKYLFRKEGQNVTLSCEQNLNHDAMYWYRQDPGQGLRLIYYSQIVNDFQKGDIAEGYSVSREKKESFPLTVTSAQKNPTAFYLCASSERYTEAFFGQGTRLTVV.

This clone has a single count. The rearrangement links TRBV5-1 to TRBJ2-6, with a possible D match to TRBD1 (5 bases). CDR1 and CDR2 from the germline V gene are SGHRS and YFSETQ. V lost 3 bases and J lost 3, with 16 bases in between. The CDR3 has 17 residues. The CDR3 DNA sequence: TGCGCCAGCAGCTCAGGACAAAACTCTGATGGGGCCAACGTCCTGACTTTC. Protein: CASSSGQNSDGANVLTF.

J is TRBJ2-6 and V is TRBV7-9; 11 bases align to TRBD2. This CDR3 comprises 19 residues. CDR1 SEHNR and CDR2 FQNEAQ come from the germline V gene (reference sequence). V was pared by 5 bases and J by 1 base, with 10 bases of the junction left unmatched. This CDR3 reads CASSHPLAGGLSGANVLTF. The CDR3 DNA reads TGTGCCAGCAGCCATCCATTAGCGGGAGGGTTATCTGGGGCCAACGTCCTGACTTTC. The full variable domain, with the rest looked up from reference TRBV7-9 and TRBJ2-6, is DTGVSQNPRHKITKRGQNVTFRCDPISEHNRLYWYRQTLGQGPEFLTYFQNEAQLEKSRLLSDRFSAERPKGSFSTLEIQRTEQGDSAMYLCASSHPLAGGLSGANVLTFGAGSRLTVL.

The chain couples TRBV27 to TRBJ2-1; 7 nucleotides line up with TRBD1. There are 17 residues in the CDR3. The germline gives CDR1 MNHEY, CDR2 SMNVEV (reference sequence). Trimming at V came to 2 bases and at J to 6 bases, leaving 13 bases not matched to a gene. DNA for the CDR3: TGTGCCAGCAGTTTAAGAGGGGGCAACTCTATAGGCAATGAGCAGTTCTTC. Translated, it gives CASSLRGGNSIGNEQFF.

This clone is deemed medium-sized. This chain connects TRBV25-1 to TRBJ2-7; D gene uncertain. Trimming took off 4 bases at V and 2 bases at J, with 3 bases between the two ends. This CDR3 has 11 residues. Germline values: CDR1 MGHDK, CDR2 SYGVNS. CDR3 protein: CASSAAYEQYF. The CDR3, as DNA: TGTGCCAGCAGTGCAGCCTACGAGCAGTACTTC.

V and J are TRBV6-1 and TRBJ1-2; the D is unclear. The CDR3 has 14 amino acids. Trimming left V 2 bases short and J 3 bases short, with 10 bases between. Looked up from germline, CDR1 is MNHNS and CDR2 is SASEGT. The DNA of the CDR3 is TGTGCCAGCAGTGAATGGGCAGGTTACTATGGCTACACCTTC. It is translated as CASSEWAGYYGYTF.

The chain combines TRBV19 with TRBJ2-7; tentative D call: TRBD1 (5 bases). The germline V gene encodes CDR1 LNHDA and CDR2 SQIVND (reference sequence). Trimming took 5 bases from V and 2 from J, leaving 10 bases between them. The CDR3 extends over 13 amino acids. This CDR3 is CASSPTAAYEQYF. In DNA form, the CDR3 reads TGTGCCAGTAGTCCGACAGCTGCCTACGAGCAGTACTTC.